Each of the 19 T cell receptor beta chains below was sequenced from the same sample in a study of T cells in Graves' hyperthyroidism and ophthalmopathy. TCR beta CDR3 region amplification was performed from RNA transcripts. First-round RT-PCR targeting the TCR CDR3 was performed with the HTBI primer set. MiXCR was run by TCRdb on the multiplex PCR reads, yielding one entry per CDR3 protein. There are just over 550,000 distinct CDR3 sequences in the sample; around 45% occur only once, and roughly 8.2% lies in the top ten. The material sequenced was peripheral blood or thyroid tissue (not recorded which). Every receptor here comes from a woman aged 18-35 years with Graves' hyperthyroidism.

The chain uses TRBV2 and TRBJ1-5; unclear D gene. V was pared by 4 bases and J by 1 base, with 11 bases between. The CDR3 is 15 amino acids. Germline CDR1 and CDR2: SNHLY and FYNNEI. The CDR3 spells CASSVERMSNQPQHF. CDR3 DNA sequence: TGTGCCAGCAGTGTTGAGAGGATGAGCAATCAGCCCCAGCATTTT.

This clonotype was counted only a few times. The V and J genes are TRBV7-9 and TRBJ1-1, with D unresolved. The CDR3 length is 14 residues. Trimming stripped 5 bases from V and 3 bases from J, with 13 bases between. Germline assignment: CDR1 SEHNR and CDR2 FQNEAQ (reference sequence). CDR3 region: CASSQEHLYTEAFF. DNA of the CDR3: TGTGCCAGCAGCCAAGAGCATCTTTACACTGAAGCTTTCTTT.

The gene calls are TRBV19 and TRBJ1-1, with D possibly being TRBD1 (6 bases). The CDR3 contains 14 residues. Trimming cost V 5 bases and J 2 bases, with 12 bases left between them. Germline V gene sequence: CDR1 LNHDA, CDR2 SQIVND (reference sequence). The CDR3 reads CASSLQGFNTEAFF. The CDR3 DNA reads TGTGCCAGTAGTCTACAGGGATTTAACACTGAAGCTTTCTTT.

The V call is TRBV24-1, the J call TRBJ1-2, with D unresolved. Germline V gene sequence: CDR1 KGHDR, CDR2 SFDVKD. The CDR3 sequence is 16 residues long. Trimming stripped 3 bases from V and 6 bases from J, with 19 bases between. In DNA form, the CDR3 reads TGTGCCACCAGTGATCCCGCCCCAGGACTGAAAGATGGCTACACCTTC. This gives the protein CATSDPAPGLKDGYTF.

DNA of the CDR3: TGTGCCAGCATTTCGGACAGGGATGAAAAACTGTTTTTT. It translates to CASISDRDEKLFF. The gene calls are TRBV2 and TRBJ1-4, with 8 bases matching TRBD1. J was trimmed by 6 bases and V by 7 bases; bases with no gene match: 4. From germline, CDR1 is SNHLY and CDR2 FYNNEI. The CDR3 extends over 13 amino acids.

This chain connects TRBV7-9 to TRBJ2-6; D is possibly TRBD1 (6 bases). The germline V gene has CDR1 SEHNR and CDR2 FQNEAQ (reference sequence). Trimming removed 5 bases at V and 0 bases at J, with 14 bases between. This CDR3 spans 17 amino acids. The CDR3 coding sequence is TGTGCCAGCAGCAAAGAGACAGGTTCCTCTGGGGCCAACGTCCTGACTTTC. Encoded protein: CASSKETGSSGANVLTF.

As regards this clonotype: One end of the junction varies from germline; a read error may be responsible. The chain links TRBV7-2 to TRBJ1-1; the D is unclear. The CDR3 length is 17 residues. From germline, CDR1 is SGHTA and CDR2 FQGNSA. DNA for the CDR3: TGCGCCAGCAGCCAAGAAGTAGTAGGGTTCCCGAACACTGAAGCTTTCTTT. Translating it yields CASSQEVVGFPNTEAFF. Full variable domain (outside the CDR3, taken from reference TRBV7-2 and TRBJ1-1): GAGVSQSPSNKVTEKGKDVELRCDPISGHTALYWYRQSLGQGLEFLIYFQGNSAPDKSGLPSDRFSAERTGGSVSTLTIQRTQQEDSAVYLCASSQEVVGFPNTEAFFGQGTRLTVV.

The V and J genes are TRBV25-1 and TRBJ2-7; 8 nucleotides match TRBD2. The CDR3 is made up of 17 amino acids. V lost 2 bases to trimming and J lost 4 bases; unmatched junction nucleotides: 13. Germline values: CDR1 MGHDK, CDR2 SYGVNS. CDR3 amino acids: CASSEGASGRGLYEQYF. CDR3 bases: TGTGCCAGCAGTGAAGGGGCGAGCGGGAGAGGGTTGTACGAGCAGTACTTC.

V gene TRBV20-1 combines with J gene TRBJ2-7; D tentatively fits TRBD1 or TRBD2 (5 bases each). This CDR3 comprises 11 residues. CDR1 and CDR2 from the germline V gene are DFQATT and SNEGSKA (reference sequence). In DNA, the CDR3 is TGCAGCTCCCGGATGGGGGTCGAGCAGTACTTC. This gives the protein CSSRMGVEQYF.

This clonotype occurred a few times. The chain combines TRBV2 with TRBJ1-2, with 9 bases aligning to TRBD1. Germline V gene sequence: CDR1 SNHLY, CDR2 FYNNEI. CDR3 length equals 19 residues. Unmatched junction bases numbered 23, after V lost 4 bases and J lost 8 bases. This CDR3 reads CASSALGRGQGGGLWGYTF. CDR3 bases: TGTGCCAGCAGTGCGTTAGGGCGGGGACAGGGAGGAGGGCTTTGGGGCTACACCTTC.

The chain couples TRBV29-1 to TRBJ2-5, with 7 bases aligning to TRBD1. Germline V lookup: CDR1 SQVTM, CDR2 ANQGSEA. The CDR3 totals 12 residues. V trimming: 8 bases; J trimming: 5 bases; junction bases outside the gene matches: 8. The CDR3 bases are TGCAGCCAAGAATACAGGGGTGAGACCCAGTACTTC. Amino acids: CSQEYRGETQYF.

This clonotype was seen more than once but under ten times. This chain joins TRBV27 and TRBJ2-2; a weak D match, TRBD2 (5 bases). The V gene's germline CDR1 is MNHEY and CDR2 SMNVEV (reference sequence). Trimming took 5 bases from V and 4 from J, leaving 11 bases between them. The CDR3 extends over 14 amino acids. The CDR3 is CASSSLEGTGELFF. As DNA, the CDR3 is TGTGCCAGCAGTAGTCTAGAGGGCACCGGGGAGCTGTTTTTT.

Points on this clonotype: A junction end diverges from the germline sequence, so it may reflect a read error. The gene calls are TRBV19 and TRBJ1-1, with 7 bases matching TRBD1. There are 15 residues in the CDR3. CDR1 is LNHDA, CDR2 SQIVND, per germline (reference sequence). The chain's CDR3 is CASSIGAGGGTEALF. The CDR3 nucleotides read TGTGCCAGTAGTATAGGCGCTGGAGGGGGCACTGAAGCTCTCTTT.

This sequence joins TRBV7-2 and TRBJ2-5, with D possibly matching TRBD2 (6 bases). Germline V lookup: CDR1 SGHTA, CDR2 FQGNSA. V was cut by 1 base and J by 6 bases, with 15 bases left in between. This CDR3 is 15 amino acids long. The CDR3 DNA reads TGTGCCAGCAGCTTAGAAGGTGGGGGAGGACAGACCCAGTACTTC. Translated, it gives CASSLEGGGGQTQYF.

At least ten counts were recorded for this clonotype. V usage is TRBV7-9 and J usage is TRBJ1-4, with D unclear. The CDR3 extends over 15 amino acids. Germline V gives CDR1 SEHNR, CDR2 FQNEAQ (reference sequence). Trimming stripped 3 bases from V and 4 bases from J, with 12 bases between. CDR3 region: CASSFVSQLNEKLFF. The DNA for the CDR3 is TGTGCCAGCAGCTTTGTTTCACAGCTTAATGAAAAACTGTTTTTT.

This clonotype was detected many times. The V gene is TRBV7-2, the J gene TRBJ2-5; D is unclear. V was trimmed by 4 bases and J by 4 bases, leaving 10 bases between them. The CDR3 contains 13 residues. Germline CDR1 reads SGHTA; CDR2 reads FQGNSA. For the CDR3, the DNA is TGTGCCAGCAGCTCAGGAGAGCCAGAGACCCAGTACTTC. Its protein product is CASSSGEPETQYF.

This clonotype was seen repeatedly, ten times or more. This chain links TRBV25-1 with TRBJ1-2, with unresolved D. CDR3 size: 14 residues. CDR1 MGHDK and CDR2 SYGVNS come from the germline V gene. Trimming pared 1 base from V and 2 bases from J, leaving 8 bases between. CDR3 sequence: CASSEFGRNYGYTF. CDR3 DNA: TGTGCCAGCAGTGAATTCGGGCGAAACTATGGCTACACCTTC.

The table lists this clonotype with a few counts. The V gene is TRBV2, the J gene TRBJ2-3, with no clear D. The CDR3 sequence is 13 residues long. V was trimmed by 3 bases and J by 0 bases, leaving 4 bases between them. Germline V gene data show CDR1 as SNHLY and CDR2 as FYNNEI. CDR3 sequence: CASSDSSTDTQYF. The CDR3 coding sequence is TGTGCCAGCAGTGATTCCAGCACAGATACGCAGTATTTT.

To note about this clonotype: Its ends do not fully match the called genes, so a read error is possible. V gene TRBV11-2 combines with J gene TRBJ1-2, with a possible D match to TRBD1 (6 bases). This CDR3 is built from 13 residues. Germline V gene data show CDR1 as SGHAT and CDR2 as FQNNGV. As DNA, the CDR3 is TGTGCCAGCAGTCCCGGGGGCTTCTATTGCTACACCTTC. Its translation: CASSPGGFYCYTF.